The clone carrying this T cell receptor beta chain was counted a few times. Its antigen is as yet unknown. Isolated per sample were at least 6 million PBMCs. Samples each yielded at least 6 micrograms of total RNA. The CDR3 extends over 15 amino acids. With 3 bases removed from V and 1 base from J, the gap between germline ends came to 12 bases. Germline V gives CDR1 MNHEY, CDR2 SVGEGT. The entry originates in a study of blood T cells in healthy people across ages. Study-wide findings and caveats: Age advanced and TCR beta diversity per million T cells fell, roughly linearly. Strong correlation linked observed beta diversity and percent naive T cells.

The second PCR ran about 6 to 12 cycles with a sample-barcoded 5' primer and J-beta primers. TCRdb re-called the 5' RACE reads through MiXCR, storing one row per CDR3 protein. Among some 1.5 million distinct CDR3 sequences, around 40% were seen once, and the ten largest hold roughly 3.7%. The receptor was derived from a woman aged 18-35 years in good health. This rearrangement joins TRBV6-2 or TRBV6-3 to TRBJ2-5; the D is unclear. Sequenced: blood. CDR3 DNA: TGTGCCAGCAGTTATCACGGACGGTTCCAAGAGACCCAGTACTTC. It codes for CASSYHGRFQETQYF.